Below are 11 T cell receptor beta chains sequenced from a single sample in a study of blood T cell repertoires in COVID-19. The repertoire was sequenced with immunoSEQ multiplex PCR; TCRdb's copy has only in-frame clones and lacks some. This sample has approximately 210,000 clones, with around 90% found just once. The specimen was peripheral blood. The receptors were gathered from a man aged 30 to 45 with acute or convalescent COVID-19.

The rearrangement links TRBV6-6 to TRBJ2-7, with 8 bases identical to TRBD1. Losses at the gene ends were 6 bases for V and 2 bases for J; bases not matched to a gene: 3. CDR3 size: 13 residues. The germline V gene has CDR1 MNHNY and CDR2 SVGAGI (reference sequence). CDR3 in DNA: TGTGCCAGCAGCAAGGGACAGGCCTACGAGCAGTACTTC. Amino acids: CASSKGQAYEQYF.

This chain uses TRBV10-3 with TRBJ2-7; 10 nucleotides line up with TRBD2. The CDR3 runs 17 residues. Germline V gene lookup returns CDR1 ENHRY and CDR2 SYGVKD. V was pared by 6 bases and J by 0 bases, with 11 bases of the junction left unmatched. CDR3 region: CAIRDGTSVKSSYEQYF. In nucleotides, the CDR3 is TGTGCCATCAGAGACGGGACTAGCGTTAAGAGCTCCTACGAGCAGTACTTC.

To note about this clone: At the DNA level, this CDR3 is encoded by other sequences in the same sample as well. CDR3 in DNA: TGTGCCAGTAGTATCGGACTTGCTGAAGCTTTCTTT. Translating it yields CASSIGLAEAFF. This chain uses TRBV19 with TRBJ1-1; D not certain. The CDR3 spans 12 residues. V dropped 3 bases and J dropped 6 bases, with 8 bases sitting between them. Per the germline V gene, CDR1 is LNHDA and CDR2 is SQIVND (reference sequence).

Notes on this clone: The same CDR3 can be traced to other DNA sequences in this sample. The chain has TRBV4-1 and TRBJ2-7; TRBD2 might be the D (5 bases). Trimming removed 5 bases from V and 1 base from J, with 12 bases in between. From germline, CDR1 is MGHRA and CDR2 YSYEKL. This CDR3 is built from 14 residues. CDR3 loop: CASSSSGSSYEQYF. The CDR3 DNA follows: TGCGCCAGCAGCTCGTCGGGGAGTTCCTACGAGCAGTACTTC.

V usage is TRBV18 and J usage is TRBJ1-1; D not certain. Per the germline V gene, CDR1 is KGHSH and CDR2 is LQKENI. This CDR3 has 16 residues. Trimming left V 4 bases short and J 4 bases short, with 19 bases between. The CDR3 DNA reads TGTGCCAGCTCACAGCCCTTTAGATCTGTTGTCACTGAAGCTTTCTTT. This encodes CASSQPFRSVVTEAFF. Full variable domain (missing parts from reference TRBV18 and TRBJ1-1): NAGVMQNPRHLVRRRGQEARLRCSPMKGHSHVYWYRQLPEEGLKFMVYLQKENIIDESGMPKERFSAEFPKEGPSILRIQQVVRGDSAAYFCASSQPFRSVVTEAFFGQGTRLTVV.

The genes are TRBV29-1 and TRBJ2-3, with 10 bases that match TRBD2. Germline CDR1 reads SQVTM; CDR2 reads ANQGSEA. The V segment lost 6 bases and the J segment 3 bases; nucleotides outside the gene matches: 9. The length of the CDR3 is 15 residues. CDR3 sequence reads: CSVVPLAGATDTQYF. The CDR3 DNA sequence: TGCAGCGTCGTTCCTCTAGCGGGAGCAACAGATACGCAGTATTTT.

The chain combines TRBV19 with TRBJ2-7, with 10 nucleotides matching TRBD1. The trim removed 4 bases at V and 2 bases at J, leaving 5 bases unmatched. Germline assignment: CDR1 LNHDA and CDR2 SQIVND (reference sequence). The CDR3 extends over 15 amino acids. The CDR3 DNA is TGTGCCAGTAGTACGACAGGGGGCGCGACCTACGAGCAGTACTTC. Translation: CASSTTGGATYEQYF.

A single count supports this clone. The genes are TRBV20-1 and TRBJ1-1, with D tentatively TRBD1 (5 bases). This CDR3 has 11 residues. The germline V gene encodes CDR1 DFQATT and CDR2 SNEGSKA (reference sequence). V was shortened by 5 bases and J by 8 bases, with 12 bases between the two germline ends. CDR3 nucleotide sequence: TGCAGTGCTCGTCCCGGGGGAGAAGCTTTCTTT. This codes for CSARPGGEAFF.

The chain couples TRBV19 to TRBJ2-1, with a weak D call TRBD1 (6 bases). The V end was cut by 7 bases, the J end by 7 bases, with 26 bases between. The CDR3 loop spans 17 amino acids. CDR1 is LNHDA, CDR2 SQIVND, per germline (reference sequence). The chain's CDR3 is CASTPGHLKLRVNEQFF. The CDR3 DNA is TGTGCCAGTACCCCGGGACACCTTAAATTGAGGGTTAATGAGCAGTTCTTC.

This chain connects TRBV5-1 to TRBJ2-7; TRBD1 might be the D (6 bases). V lost 4 bases to trimming and J lost 2 bases, with 13 bases between them. The CDR3 spans 14 residues. Looked up from germline, CDR1 is SGHRS and CDR2 is YFSETQ. The CDR3 here is CASSLAGDAYEQYF. CDR3 DNA: TGCGCCAGCAGCCTGGCAGGGGACGCCTACGAGCAGTACTTC.

This chain connects TRBV5-1 to TRBJ2-7, with D tentatively TRBD2 (5 bases). The length of the CDR3 is 14 residues. Germline CDR1 reads SGHRS; CDR2 reads YFSETQ. V dropped 0 bases and J dropped 7 bases, with 14 bases sitting between them. CDR3 loop: CASSLEFAGGEQYF. The CDR3, as DNA: TGCGCCAGCAGCTTGGAGTTCGCGGGTGGAGAGCAGTACTTC.